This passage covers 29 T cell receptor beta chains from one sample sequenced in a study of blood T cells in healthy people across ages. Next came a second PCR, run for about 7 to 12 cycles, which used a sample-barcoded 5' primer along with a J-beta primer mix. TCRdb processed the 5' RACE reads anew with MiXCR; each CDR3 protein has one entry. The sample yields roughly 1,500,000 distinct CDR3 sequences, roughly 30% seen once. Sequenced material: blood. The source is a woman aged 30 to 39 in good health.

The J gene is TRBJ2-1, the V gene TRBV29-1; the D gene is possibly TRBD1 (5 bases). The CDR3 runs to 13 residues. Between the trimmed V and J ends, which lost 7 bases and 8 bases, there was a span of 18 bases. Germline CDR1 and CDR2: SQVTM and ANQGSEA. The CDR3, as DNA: TGCAGCGAAAAGGGCAGGGCCCTCGATGAGCAGTTCTTC. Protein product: CSEKGRALDEQFF.

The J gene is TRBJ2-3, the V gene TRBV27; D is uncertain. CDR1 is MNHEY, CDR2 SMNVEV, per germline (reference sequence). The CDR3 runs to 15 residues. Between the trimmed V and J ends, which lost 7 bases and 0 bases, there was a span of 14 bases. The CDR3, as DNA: TGTGCCAGCACCTGGAGCGTCGGGAGCACAGATACGCAGTATTTT. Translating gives CASTWSVGSTDTQYF.

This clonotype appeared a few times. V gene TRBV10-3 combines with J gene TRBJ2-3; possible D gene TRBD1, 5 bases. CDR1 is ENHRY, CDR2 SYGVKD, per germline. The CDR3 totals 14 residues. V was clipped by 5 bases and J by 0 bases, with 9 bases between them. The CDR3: CAISLTASTDTQYF. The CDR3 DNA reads TGTGCCATCAGTTTGACAGCCAGCACAGATACGCAGTATTTT.

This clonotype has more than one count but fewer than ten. CDR3 DNA sequence: TGTGCCATCAGTGGGTCGGGGGGCCTTTTTTTGGGCAATGAGCAGTTCTTC. As protein: CAISGSGGLFLGNEQFF. The V call is TRBV10-3, the J call TRBJ2-1; D is possibly TRBD2 (7 bases). Germline V gives CDR1 ENHRY, CDR2 SYGVKD. The ends were cut back, 4 bases at V and 6 bases at J, with 22 bases in the middle. CDR3 length equals 17 residues.

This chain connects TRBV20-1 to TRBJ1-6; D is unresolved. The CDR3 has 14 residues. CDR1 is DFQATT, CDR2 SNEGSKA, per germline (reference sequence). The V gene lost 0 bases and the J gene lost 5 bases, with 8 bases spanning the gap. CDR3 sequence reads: CSARERSNNSPLHF. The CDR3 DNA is TGCAGTGCTAGAGAAAGATCTAATAATTCACCCCTCCACTTT.

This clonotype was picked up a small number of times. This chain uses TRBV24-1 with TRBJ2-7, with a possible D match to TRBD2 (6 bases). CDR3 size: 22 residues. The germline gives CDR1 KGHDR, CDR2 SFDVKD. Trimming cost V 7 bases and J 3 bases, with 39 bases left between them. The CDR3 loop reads CATSIASLARLHLHVPNYEQYF. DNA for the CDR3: TGTGCCACCAGCATAGCGTCCCTAGCGAGGTTGCATCTGCACGTCCCGAACTACGAGCAGTACTTC.

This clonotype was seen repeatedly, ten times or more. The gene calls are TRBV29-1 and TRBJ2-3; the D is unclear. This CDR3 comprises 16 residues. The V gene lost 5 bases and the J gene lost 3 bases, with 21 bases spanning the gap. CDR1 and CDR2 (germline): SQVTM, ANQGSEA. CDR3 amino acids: CSVSLKSTEVTDTQYF. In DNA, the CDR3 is TGCAGCGTTTCTCTGAAATCAACAGAGGTGACAGATACGCAGTATTTT.

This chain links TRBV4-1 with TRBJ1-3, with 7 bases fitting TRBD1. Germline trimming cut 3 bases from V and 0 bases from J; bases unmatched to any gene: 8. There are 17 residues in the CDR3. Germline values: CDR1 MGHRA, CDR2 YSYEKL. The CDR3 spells CASSQKGQTYSGNTIYF. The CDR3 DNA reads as TGCGCCAGCAGCCAGAAGGGACAGACTTACTCTGGAAACACCATATATTTT.

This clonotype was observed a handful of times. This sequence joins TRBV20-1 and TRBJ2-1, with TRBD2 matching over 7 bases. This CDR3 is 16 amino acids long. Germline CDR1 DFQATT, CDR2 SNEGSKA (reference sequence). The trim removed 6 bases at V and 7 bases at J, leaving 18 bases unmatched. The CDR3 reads CSAISPRDYRWNEQFF. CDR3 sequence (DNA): TGCAGTGCCATTTCCCCCCGGGACTACCGTTGGAATGAGCAGTTCTTC.

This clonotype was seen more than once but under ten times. This chain's CDR3 is CAWSRDRGREQYF. The CDR3 bases are TGTGCCTGGAGTCGGGACAGGGGGCGAGAGCAGTACTTC. The chain combines TRBV30 with TRBJ2-7; 12 bases align to TRBD1. CDR1 is GTSNPN, CDR2 SVGIG, per germline (reference sequence). V trimming: 2 bases; J trimming: 7 bases; junction bases outside the gene matches: 3. The CDR3 is made up of 13 amino acids.

CDR3 protein: CASKGNYNEQFF. The DNA of the CDR3 is TGTGCCAGCAAGGGCAACTACAATGAGCAGTTCTTC. The chain combines TRBV2 with TRBJ2-1; D gene ambiguous. This CDR3 is 12 amino acids long. Per germline, CDR1 SNHLY and CDR2 FYNNEI. Trimming stripped 7 bases from V and 3 bases from J, with 7 bases between.

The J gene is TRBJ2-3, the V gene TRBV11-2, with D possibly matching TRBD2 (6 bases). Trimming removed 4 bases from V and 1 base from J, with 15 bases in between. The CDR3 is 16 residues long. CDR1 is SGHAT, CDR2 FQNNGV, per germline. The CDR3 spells CASSSPRDFRTDTQYF. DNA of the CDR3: TGTGCCAGCAGCTCTCCCCGGGACTTTCGCACAGATACGCAGTATTTT.

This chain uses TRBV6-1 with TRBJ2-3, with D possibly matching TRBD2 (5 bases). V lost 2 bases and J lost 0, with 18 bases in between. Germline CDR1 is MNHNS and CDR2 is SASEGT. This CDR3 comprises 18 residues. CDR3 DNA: TGTGCCAGCAGTGAACTAGGACTGGTGTCGTCTAGCACAGATACGCAGTATTTT. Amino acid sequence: CASSELGLVSSSTDTQYF.

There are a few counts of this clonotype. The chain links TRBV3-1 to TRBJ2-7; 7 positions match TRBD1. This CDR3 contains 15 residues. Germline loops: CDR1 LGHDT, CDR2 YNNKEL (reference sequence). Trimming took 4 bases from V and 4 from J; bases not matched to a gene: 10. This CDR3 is CASSRTGQLNYEQYF. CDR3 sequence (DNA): TGTGCCAGCAGCCGCACGGGACAGCTAAATTACGAGCAGTACTTC.

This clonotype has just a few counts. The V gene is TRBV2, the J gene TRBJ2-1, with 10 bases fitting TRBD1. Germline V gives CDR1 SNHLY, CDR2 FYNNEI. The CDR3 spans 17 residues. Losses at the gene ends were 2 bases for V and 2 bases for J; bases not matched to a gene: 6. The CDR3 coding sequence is TGTGCCAGCAGTGAAACCCCAGGACAGGGGGCCTACAATGAGCAGTTCTTC. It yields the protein CASSETPGQGAYNEQFF.

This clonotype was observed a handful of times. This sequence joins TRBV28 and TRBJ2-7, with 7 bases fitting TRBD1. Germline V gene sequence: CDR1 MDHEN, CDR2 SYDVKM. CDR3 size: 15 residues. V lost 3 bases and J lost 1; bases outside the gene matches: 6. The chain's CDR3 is CASSLRTGPSYEQYF. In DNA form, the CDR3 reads TGTGCCAGCAGTTTGCGGACAGGACCTTCCTACGAGCAGTACTTC.

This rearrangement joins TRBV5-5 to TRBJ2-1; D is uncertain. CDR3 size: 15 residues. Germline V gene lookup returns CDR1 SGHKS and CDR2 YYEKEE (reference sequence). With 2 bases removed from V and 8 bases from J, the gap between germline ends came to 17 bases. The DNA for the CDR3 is TGTGCCAGCAGCTTTCCTCGTATGGACGCCCATGAGCAGTTCTTC. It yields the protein CASSFPRMDAHEQFF.

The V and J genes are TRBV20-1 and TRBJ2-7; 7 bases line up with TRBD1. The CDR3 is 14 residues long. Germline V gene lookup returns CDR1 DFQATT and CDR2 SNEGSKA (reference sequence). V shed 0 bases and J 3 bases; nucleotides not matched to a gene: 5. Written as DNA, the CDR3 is TGCAGTGCTAGAGATGAGGGGGCCGGCTACGAGCAGTACTTC. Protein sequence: CSARDEGAGYEQYF.

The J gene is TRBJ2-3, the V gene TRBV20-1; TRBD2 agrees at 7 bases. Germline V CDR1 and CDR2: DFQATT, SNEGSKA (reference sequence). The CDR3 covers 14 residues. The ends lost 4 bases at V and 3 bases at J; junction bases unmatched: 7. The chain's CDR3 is CSAMSGINTDTQYF. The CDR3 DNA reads TGCAGTGCTATGAGCGGGATCAATACAGATACGCAGTATTTT.

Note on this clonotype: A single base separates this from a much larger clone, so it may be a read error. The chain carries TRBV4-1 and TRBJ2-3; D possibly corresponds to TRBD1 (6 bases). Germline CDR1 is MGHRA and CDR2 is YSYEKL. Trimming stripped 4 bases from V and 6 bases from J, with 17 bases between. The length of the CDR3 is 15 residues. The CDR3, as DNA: TGCGCCAGCAGCCTTGGGCGCTCAGGGGAGGATACGCAGTATTTT. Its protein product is CASSLGRSGEDTQYF.

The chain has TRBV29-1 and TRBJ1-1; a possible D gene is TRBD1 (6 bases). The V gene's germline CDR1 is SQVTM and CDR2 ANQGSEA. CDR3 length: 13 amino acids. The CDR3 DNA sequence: TGCAGTTCGCACAGGGTGGCGAACACTGAAGCTTTCTTT. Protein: CSSHRVANTEAFF. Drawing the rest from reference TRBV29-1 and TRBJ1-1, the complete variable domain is SAVISQKPSRDICQRGTSLTIQCQVDSQVTMMFWYRQQPGQSLTLIATANQGSEATYESGFVIDKFPISRPNLTFSTLTVSNMSPEDSSIYLCSSHRVANTEAFFGQGTRLTVV.

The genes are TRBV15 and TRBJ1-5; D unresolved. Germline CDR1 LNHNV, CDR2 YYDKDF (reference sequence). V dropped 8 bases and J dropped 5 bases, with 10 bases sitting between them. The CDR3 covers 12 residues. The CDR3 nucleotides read TGTGCCACCGGGGTAGGAGATCAGCCCCAGCATTTT. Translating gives CATGVGDQPQHF.

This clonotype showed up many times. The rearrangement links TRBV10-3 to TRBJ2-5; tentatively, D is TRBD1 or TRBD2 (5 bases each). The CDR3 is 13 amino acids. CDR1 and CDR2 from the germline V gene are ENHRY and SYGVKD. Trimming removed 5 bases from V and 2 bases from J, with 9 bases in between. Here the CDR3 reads CAISKGPQETQYF. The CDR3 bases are TGTGCCATCAGTAAGGGACCGCAAGAGACCCAGTACTTC.

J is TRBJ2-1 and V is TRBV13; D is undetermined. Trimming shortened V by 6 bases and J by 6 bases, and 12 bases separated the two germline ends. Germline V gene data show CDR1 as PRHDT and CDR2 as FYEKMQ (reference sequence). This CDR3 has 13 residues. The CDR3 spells CASSRQRGNEQFF. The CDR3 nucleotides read TGTGCCAGCAGTAGGCAACGAGGCAATGAGCAGTTCTTC.

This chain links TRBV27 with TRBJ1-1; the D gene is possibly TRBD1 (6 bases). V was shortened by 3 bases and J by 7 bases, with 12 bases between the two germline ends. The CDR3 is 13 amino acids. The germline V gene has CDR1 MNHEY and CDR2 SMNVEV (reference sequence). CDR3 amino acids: CASSLSRTDEAFF. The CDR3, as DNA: TGTGCCAGCAGTTTGTCTAGGACAGATGAAGCTTTCTTT.

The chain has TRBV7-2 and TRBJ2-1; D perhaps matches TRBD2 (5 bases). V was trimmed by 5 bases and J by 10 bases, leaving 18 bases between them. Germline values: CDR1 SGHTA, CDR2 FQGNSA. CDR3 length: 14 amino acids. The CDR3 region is CASSLGLSIVEQFF. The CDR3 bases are TGTGCCAGCAGCCTAGGACTTTCTATAGTGGAGCAGTTCTTC. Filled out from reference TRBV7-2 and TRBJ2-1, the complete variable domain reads GAGVSQSPSNKVTEKGKDVELRCDPISGHTALYWYRQSLGQGLEFLIYFQGNSAPDKSGLPSDRFSAERTGGSVSTLTIQRTQQEDSAVYLCASSLGLSIVEQFFGPGTRLTVL.

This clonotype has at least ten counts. This CDR3 is CATSPGTSNQETQYF. The CDR3 DNA reads as TGTGCCACCAGCCCGGGGACTAGCAATCAAGAGACCCAGTACTTC. V gene TRBV15 combines with J gene TRBJ2-5; 9 positions match TRBD2. The V and J ends lost 5 bases and 2 bases, in that order; junction bases with no gene match: 6. CDR1 is LNHNV and CDR2 is YYDKDF in the germline V gene (reference sequence). The CDR3 consists of 15 residues.

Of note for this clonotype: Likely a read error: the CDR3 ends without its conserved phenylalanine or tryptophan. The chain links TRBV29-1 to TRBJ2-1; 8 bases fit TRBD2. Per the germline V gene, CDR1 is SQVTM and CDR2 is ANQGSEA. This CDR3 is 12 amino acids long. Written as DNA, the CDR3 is TGCATGACGGGAGGGTTTAGAAATGAGCAGTTCCTC. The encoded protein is CMTGGFRNEQFL.

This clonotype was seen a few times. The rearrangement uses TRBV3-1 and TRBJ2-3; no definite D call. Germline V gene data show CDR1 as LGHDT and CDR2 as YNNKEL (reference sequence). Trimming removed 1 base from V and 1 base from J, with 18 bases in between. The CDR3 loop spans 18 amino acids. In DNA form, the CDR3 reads TGTGCCAGCAGCCAAGTTAGCCTTCCAGCACCGCGCACAGATACGCAGTATTTT. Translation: CASSQVSLPAPRTDTQYF.